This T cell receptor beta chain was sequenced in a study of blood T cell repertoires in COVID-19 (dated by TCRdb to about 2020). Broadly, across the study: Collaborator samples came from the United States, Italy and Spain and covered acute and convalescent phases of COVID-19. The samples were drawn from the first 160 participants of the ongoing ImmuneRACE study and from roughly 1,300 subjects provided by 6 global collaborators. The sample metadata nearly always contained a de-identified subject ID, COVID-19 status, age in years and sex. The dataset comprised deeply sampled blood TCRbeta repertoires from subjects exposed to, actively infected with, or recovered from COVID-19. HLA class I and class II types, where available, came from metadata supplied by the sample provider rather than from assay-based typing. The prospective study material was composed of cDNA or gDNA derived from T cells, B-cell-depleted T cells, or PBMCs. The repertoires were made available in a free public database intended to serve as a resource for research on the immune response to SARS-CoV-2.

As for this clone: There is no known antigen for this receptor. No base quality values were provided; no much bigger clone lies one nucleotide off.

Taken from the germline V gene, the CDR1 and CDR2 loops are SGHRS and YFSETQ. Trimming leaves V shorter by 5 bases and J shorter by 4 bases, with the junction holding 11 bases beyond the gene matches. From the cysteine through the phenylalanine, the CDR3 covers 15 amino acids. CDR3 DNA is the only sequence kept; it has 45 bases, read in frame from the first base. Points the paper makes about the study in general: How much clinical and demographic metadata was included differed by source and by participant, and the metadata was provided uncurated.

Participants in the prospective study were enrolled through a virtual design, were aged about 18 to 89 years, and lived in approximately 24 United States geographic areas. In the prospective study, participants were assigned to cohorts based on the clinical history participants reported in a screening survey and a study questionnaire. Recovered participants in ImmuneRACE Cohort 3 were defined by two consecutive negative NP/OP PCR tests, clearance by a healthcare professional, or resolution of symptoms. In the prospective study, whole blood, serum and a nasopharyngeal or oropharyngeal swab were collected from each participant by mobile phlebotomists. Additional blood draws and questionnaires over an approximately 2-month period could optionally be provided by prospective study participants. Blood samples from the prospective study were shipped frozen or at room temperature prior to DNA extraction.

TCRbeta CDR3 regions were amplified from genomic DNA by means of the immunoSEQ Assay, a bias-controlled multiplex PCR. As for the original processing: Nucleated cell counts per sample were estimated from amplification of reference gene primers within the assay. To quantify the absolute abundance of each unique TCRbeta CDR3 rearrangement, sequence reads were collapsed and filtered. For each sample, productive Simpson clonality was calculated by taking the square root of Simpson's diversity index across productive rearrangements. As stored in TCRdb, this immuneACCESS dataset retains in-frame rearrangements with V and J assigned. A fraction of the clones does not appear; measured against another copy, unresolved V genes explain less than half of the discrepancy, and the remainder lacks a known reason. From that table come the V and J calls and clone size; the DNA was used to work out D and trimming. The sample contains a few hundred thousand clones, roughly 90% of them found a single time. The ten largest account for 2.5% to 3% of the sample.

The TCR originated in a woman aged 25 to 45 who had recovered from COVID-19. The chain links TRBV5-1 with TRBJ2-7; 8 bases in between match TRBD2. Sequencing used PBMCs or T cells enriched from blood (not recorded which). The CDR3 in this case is CASRRGGLDNYEQYF. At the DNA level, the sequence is TGCGCCAGCAGAAGGGGGGGACTAGATAATTACGAGCAGTACTTC.